The 15 T cell receptor beta chains below all came from one sample that was sequenced in a study of T-cell memory formation after mild COVID-19. Each CDR3 protein gets one entry after TCRdb re-called the 5' RACE reads with MiXCR. The table has hundreds of thousands of distinct CDR3 sequences, approximately 27% seen once. Sequences were obtained from PBMCs or a T cell subset sorted from them (not recorded which). These receptors were collected from an adult woman who had mild COVID-19 (a few samples of this study predate the infection). Cell type and time point are not known.

This rearrangement joins TRBV12-3 or TRBV12-4 to TRBJ2-6, with D perhaps TRBD1 (6 bases). V lost 2 bases, J lost 0 bases, and 11 bases lay in between. The CDR3 sequence is 17 residues long. The CDR3 spells CASSLRGGSSGANVLTF. The CDR3 DNA is TGTGCCAGCAGTTTACGAGGGGGTAGCTCTGGGGCCAACGTCCTGACTTTC.

V is TRBV11-1 and J is TRBJ2-7; D is perhaps TRBD1 (5 bases). Trimming removed 11 bases at V and 4 bases at J, with 18 bases between. The CDR3 sequence is 13 residues long. Germline V gene lookup returns CDR1 SGHAT and CDR2 FQDESV (reference sequence). The CDR3 nucleotides read TGTGCCGCGAGCAAGGGGTCGGATTACGAGCAGTACTTC. Amino acid sequence: CAASKGSDYEQYF. Using reference TRBV11-1 and TRBJ2-7 for the parts outside the CDR3, the full variable domain is EAEVAQSPRYKITEKSQAVAFWCDPISGHATLYWYRQILGQGPELLVQFQDESVVDDSQLPKDRFSAERLKGVDSTLKIQPAELGDSAMYLCAASKGSDYEQYFGPGTRLTVT.

The chain recombines TRBV7-8 with TRBJ2-2, with 9 bases lining up with TRBD2. Per the germline V gene, CDR1 is SGHVS and CDR2 is FQNEAQ. The CDR3 covers 18 residues. Losses at the gene ends were 3 bases for V and 2 bases for J; bases not matched to a gene: 10. The CDR3 loop is CASSLRASGAPNTGELFF. CDR3 coding DNA: TGTGCCAGCAGCTTGCGGGCTAGCGGGGCGCCTAACACCGGGGAGCTGTTTTTT.

The chain is built from TRBV7-9 and TRBJ2-1, with no clear D. Trimming took 2 bases from V and 6 from J, leaving 23 bases between them. This CDR3 is built from 18 residues. CDR1 and CDR2 (germline): SEHNR, FQNEAQ (reference sequence). CDR3 in amino acids: CASSLFLLRTPRPNEQFF. CDR3 nucleotides: TGTGCCAGCAGCTTATTTCTCCTCCGGACCCCCCGGCCCAATGAGCAGTTCTTC.

The DNA of the CDR3 is TGTGCCAGCTCACCCTCGACCCCGCGGGAGACCCAGTACTTC. This sequence encodes CASSPSTPRETQYF. The chain uses TRBV18 and TRBJ2-5; no firm D call. The V end was cut by 3 bases, the J end by 5 bases, with 13 bases between. The CDR3 length is 14 residues. Per germline, CDR1 KGHSH and CDR2 LQKENI.

The chain is built from TRBV12-3 or TRBV12-4 and TRBJ2-7; D is possibly TRBD2 (6 bases). V shed 5 bases and J shed 6 bases, with 17 bases lying between them. This CDR3 comprises 14 residues. The CDR3 is CASSIYWRGGEQYF. The DNA of the CDR3 is TGTGCCAGCAGTATCTACTGGCGGGGAGGCGAGCAGTACTTC.

This clonotype was counted only a few times. The chain has TRBV5-4 and TRBJ2-6, with D possibly matching TRBD1 (6 bases). With 6 bases removed from V and 0 bases from J, the gap between germline ends came to 13 bases. The CDR3 has 16 amino acids. Looked up from germline, CDR1 is SGHNT and CDR2 is YYREEE (reference sequence). The CDR3 protein is CASTSYRDSGANVLTF. CDR3 nucleotides: TGTGCCAGCACCTCGTACAGGGACTCTGGGGCCAACGTCCTGACTTTC.

This clonotype was seen only a few times. The chain links TRBV30 to TRBJ2-1; perhaps TRBD1 as D (5 bases). Trimming cost V 4 bases and J 0 bases, with 13 bases left between them. The CDR3 covers 15 residues. Germline CDR1 is GTSNPN and CDR2 is SVGIG (reference sequence). CDR3 coding DNA: TGTGCCTGGACCAGGGCCCTGAGCTCCTACAATGAGCAGTTCTTC. This codes for CAWTRALSSYNEQFF. Filled out from reference TRBV30 and TRBJ2-1, the complete variable domain reads SQTIHQWPATLVQPVGSPLSLECTVEGTSNPNLYWYRQAAGRGLQLLFYSVGIGQISSEVPQNLSASRPQDRQFILSSKKLLLSDSGFYLCAWTRALSSYNEQFFGPGTRLTVL.

The chain has TRBV5-6 and TRBJ2-5; D unclear. Germline lookup yields CDR1 SGHDT and CDR2 YYEEEE. This CDR3 comprises 14 residues. V gave up 1 base and J gave up 2 bases, with 9 bases separating them. The CDR3 sequence: CASSLTSYQETQYF. CDR3 nucleotide sequence: TGTGCCAGCAGCTTGACATCATATCAAGAGACCCAGTACTTC.

The V and J genes are TRBV20-1 and TRBJ2-5; 8 bases are shared with TRBD1. The CDR3 loop spans 13 amino acids. The germline V gene encodes CDR1 DFQATT and CDR2 SNEGSKA (reference sequence). The J segment lost 6 bases and the V segment lost 8 bases, leaving 11 bases of the junction unmatched. Here the CDR3 reads CSRYAGQEKTQYF. In DNA form, the CDR3 reads TGCAGTAGATACGCGGGACAGGAGAAGACCCAGTACTTC.

This rearrangement joins TRBV5-1 to TRBJ2-7; D perhaps matches TRBD2 (5 bases). There are 13 residues in the CDR3. The germline gives CDR1 SGHRS, CDR2 YFSETQ. With 2 bases removed from V and 4 bases from J, the gap between germline ends came to 10 bases. The CDR3 DNA sequence: TGCGCCAGCAGCTTTTTCCGGGGTTACGAGCAGTACTTC. Translated, it gives CASSFFRGYEQYF.

The chain links TRBV20-1 to TRBJ2-1; D perhaps matches TRBD2 (5 bases). There are 13 residues in the CDR3. V shed 5 bases and J shed 7 bases, with 15 bases lying between them. The germline gives CDR1 DFQATT, CDR2 SNEGSKA (reference sequence). The CDR3 DNA reads TGCAGTGCTTCCCCGGTGGGCGGGAATGAGCAGTTCTTC. Protein sequence: CSASPVGGNEQFF.

The chain uses TRBV15 and TRBJ2-7, with D unresolved. The CDR3 consists of 13 residues. The germline V and J ends were trimmed by 5 bases and 3 bases, with 11 bases remaining between them. Germline V gene lookup returns CDR1 LNHNV and CDR2 YYDKDF (reference sequence). The CDR3 loop is CATSPRTLYEQYF. The CDR3 DNA reads as TGTGCCACCAGCCCTCGGACCCTCTACGAGCAGTACTTC.

The rearrangement links TRBV24-1 to TRBJ2-1; 9 bases align to TRBD2. Germline V gene sequence: CDR1 KGHDR, CDR2 SFDVKD. The CDR3 spans 17 residues. The V segment lost 3 bases and the J segment 6 bases; nucleotides outside the gene matches: 11. The chain's CDR3 is CATSDPAGGVLGNEQFF. As DNA, the CDR3 is TGTGCCACCAGTGATCCTGCGGGGGGGGTCCTCGGCAATGAGCAGTTCTTC.

This clonotype came up a few times. This sequence joins TRBV2 and TRBJ2-1, with TRBD1 matching 7 bases. This CDR3 has 13 residues. V shed 5 bases, J shed 9 bases, and the junction held 7 bases outside the gene matches. Per the germline V gene, CDR1 is SNHLY and CDR2 is FYNNEI. The CDR3 spells CASSSGTDGEQFF. The CDR3 bases are TGTGCCAGCAGTTCCGGGACAGATGGTGAGCAGTTCTTC.